This T cell receptor (beta chain) was sequenced during a study of OX40 agonist ivuxolimab in advanced cancers. Overall study: Patients with hepatocellular carcinoma, melanoma, renal cell or head and neck cancer made up the dose-escalation patients. Patients with prior anti-PD-1, anti-PD-L1 or anti-CTLA-4 therapy were eligible; roughly 40% had some. Regarding the study as a whole: CD8+ T cells showed, on average, more clonal expansion than CD4+ cells.

Worth noting for this clone: As yet, its antigen is unknown.

Patients were ineligible given autoimmune disease history or systemic immunosuppression. TCRdb's table, derived via immunoSEQ multiplex PCR, lists solely in-frame clones and lacks some. The table records fewer than 60,000 clones, approximately 75% of them present only once. Germline CDR1 SGHTA, CDR2 FQGTGA. The CDR3 is 14 residues long. V was pared by 5 bases and J by 5 bases, with 7 bases of the junction left unmatched. The starting material was CD4+ or CD8+ T cells sorted from blood, obtained in a trial of the OX40 agonist ivuxolimab. The chain links TRBV7-3 to TRBJ2-5; 8 nucleotides agree with TRBD1. This sequence originates from an adult with an advanced solid tumor such as melanoma, head and neck, liver or kidney cancer. Here the CDR3 reads CASSVRQGTETQYF. As DNA, the CDR3 is TGTGCCAGCAGCGTTCGACAGGGGACGGAGACCCAGTACTTC.